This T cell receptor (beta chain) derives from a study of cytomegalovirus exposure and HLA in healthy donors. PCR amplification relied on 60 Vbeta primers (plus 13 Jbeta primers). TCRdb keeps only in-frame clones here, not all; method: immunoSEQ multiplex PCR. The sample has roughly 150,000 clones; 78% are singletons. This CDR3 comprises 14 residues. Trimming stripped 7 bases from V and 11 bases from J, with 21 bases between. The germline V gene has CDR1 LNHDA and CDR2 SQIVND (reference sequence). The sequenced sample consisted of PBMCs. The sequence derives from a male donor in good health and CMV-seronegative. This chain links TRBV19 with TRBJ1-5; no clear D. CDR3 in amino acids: CASKEVEQYKSQHF. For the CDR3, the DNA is TGTGCCAGTAAGGAAGTGGAACAGTATAAGTCCCAGCATTTT.